This is a list of T cell receptor beta chains from one sample in a study of blood T cells in healthy people across ages. TCRdb re-analysed the 5' RACE reads in MiXCR, keeping a single row per CDR3 protein. This sample has about 780,000 distinct CDR3 sequences; 46% occur once, and the top ten carry 15% to 20%. The sample was blood. The receptors were gathered from a man aged 80 or over in good health. The CDR3 runs from the conserved cysteine through the conserved F or W. The order of the fields is J gene, clone size, D gene, V gene, CDR3 DNA, CDR3 protein. The D gene is left open where the match is weak. The size entry is marked missing in some rows and otherwise reads once, few, many or a size class.

>TRBJ2-5|.|.|TRBV12-3/TRBV12-4
TGTGCCAGCAGTTTAAGGGCTCAAGAGACCCAGTACTTC
CASSLRAQETQYF
>TRBJ1-2|.|TRBD1|TRBV6-5
TGTGCCAGCAGTGGGACCGGGACAGGGAATGGCTACACCTTC
CASSGTGTGNGYTF
>TRBJ2-5|many|.|TRBV7-3
TGTGCCAGCAGCTTATATCCGGCCGAGGGCCAGGAGACCCAGTACTTC
CASSLYPAEGQETQYF
>TRBJ2-1|once|TRBD2|TRBV24-1
TGTGCCACCAGTGATCCGGACCCCGGGACTAGTGTCTACAGTGAGCAGTTCTTC
CATSDPDPGTSVYSEQFF
>TRBJ2-5|many|TRBD1|TRBV3-1
TGTGCCAGCAGCGGATCGACAGGGGACCAAGAGACCCAGTACTTC
CASSGSTGDQETQYF
>TRBJ2-7|.|.|TRBV12-3/TRBV12-4
TGTGCCAGCAGTCAAGCAGCAGATTCCTACGAGCAGTACTTC
CASSQAADSYEQYF
>TRBJ2-1|.|.|TRBV14
TGTGCCAGCAGCCAAGTGAACAGGGCGTATGAGCAGTTCTTC
CASSQVNRAYEQFF
>TRBJ2-3|.|.|TRBV11-2
TGTGCCAGCAGCGTAGAGTGGGGAGATACGCAGTATTTT
CASSVEWGDTQYF
>TRBJ2-1|few|.|TRBV30
TGTGCCTGGAGTGGGAGGAGTGAGCAGTTCTTC
CAWSGRSEQFF
>TRBJ2-1|.|TRBD2|TRBV27
TGTGCCAGCAGTTTATTCCCGTCGACTAGCGGGAACAAGGAGCAGTTCTTC
CASSLFPSTSGNKEQFF
>TRBJ2-7|few|TRBD2|TRBV11-3
TGTGCCAGCAGCTTAGAGGGGGTAGCGGGACCCTACGAGCAGTACTTC
CASSLEGVAGPYEQYF
>TRBJ2-1|few|.|TRBV2
TGTGCCAGCAGTGGCCCCGGGACGTATAGCTCCAATGAGCAGTTCTTC
CASSGPGTYSSNEQFF
>TRBJ1-4|.|.|TRBV6-1
TGTGCCAGCAGAATGGGGACAACTAATGAAAAACTGTTTTTT
CASRMGTTNEKLFF
>TRBJ2-1|many|TRBD1|TRBV4-3
TGCGCCAGCAGCCAATCCTGGACAGGCGGCGGTGAGCAGTTCTTC
CASSQSWTGGGEQFF
>TRBJ2-1|many|TRBD2|TRBV4-2
TGTGCCAGCAGTAGGGAACTAGCGGAACTCTACAATGAGCAGTTCTTC
CASSRELAELYNEQFF
>TRBJ1-4|.|.|TRBV3-1
TGTGCCAGCAGCCAAGAGGTCGGGCCCACGGAAAAACTGTTTTTT
CASSQEVGPTEKLFF
>TRBJ2-7|.|.|TRBV29-1
TGCAGCGTTGAAGAGGAGGGTCCTGGTTACGAGCAGTACTTC
CSVEEEGPGYEQYF
>TRBJ2-1|few|.|TRBV29-1
TGCAGCGCTGGAGCCCGGACCTCCCCAAAGGGGCAGTTCTTC
CSAGARTSPKGQFF
>TRBJ2-4|.|TRBD1|TRBV12-3/TRBV12-4
TGTGCCAGCAGTTTAGAAAACCGGGACAGGGTCAATGAGCAGTACTTC
CASSLENRDRVNEQYF
>TRBJ2-2|.|TRBD2|TRBV30
TGTGCCTGGAGTGTTCTAGCGGGAGGGCCCGGCGGGGAGCTGTTTTTT
CAWSVLAGGPGGELFF
>TRBJ2-4|.|.|TRBV6-2/TRBV6-3
TGTGCCAGCAGAAACACAGGGTTCATTCAGTACTTC
CASRNTGFIQYF
>TRBJ1-1|.|.|TRBV29-1
TGCAGCGTCCAAGCGGGGGGGACTGAAGCTTTCTTT
CSVQAGGTEAFF
>TRBJ2-7|.|TRBD1|TRBV28
TGTGCCAGCAGGGCGACAGGGTCCTACGAGCAGTACTTC
CASRATGSYEQYF
>TRBJ2-4|.|.|TRBV7-2
TGTGCCAGCACCACCTGGCAGGGGCCCCCCTTAGCCAAAAACATTCAGTACTTC
CASTTWQGPPLAKNIQYF
>TRBJ2-3|few|.|TRBV2
TGTGCCACCCCTGGGACCCCGAGCACAGATACGCAGTATTTT
CATPGTPSTDTQYF
>TRBJ2-1|.|TRBD2|TRBV20-1
TGCAGTGCTAGAGATCAAGGCGGGAGGGTCTACAATGAGCAGTTCTTC
CSARDQGGRVYNEQFF
>TRBJ1-2|.|.|TRBV5-5
TGTGCCAGCAGCCCGGCCTTCGGCAGAACCTATGGCTACACCTTC
CASSPAFGRTYGYTF
>TRBJ2-5|many|.|TRBV25-1
TGTGCCAGCAGTGTCCGGACCAACCAAGAGACCCAGTACTTC
CASSVRTNQETQYF
>TRBJ2-5|many|.|TRBV14
TGTGCCAGCAGCCAAGAACAGGGGAGGGGGACCCAGTACTTC
CASSQEQGRGTQYF
>TRBJ2-5|few|.|TRBV30
TGTGCCTGGTATCAGGCTGGGGAGCAGTACTTC
CAWYQAGEQYF
>TRBJ2-7|few|.|TRBV25-1
TGTGCCAGCCGACACTTTGGCGAGCAGTACTTC
CASRHFGEQYF
>TRBJ1-2|.|.|TRBV29-1
TGCAGCGTTGAAGAAATGAACTATGGCTACACCTTC
CSVEEMNYGYTF
>TRBJ2-2|.|TRBD2|TRBV6-1
TGTGCCAGCAGCCTGGGACTAGCGAAGAACACCGGGGAGCTGTTTTTT
CASSLGLAKNTGELFF
>TRBJ1-1|.|.|TRBV29-1
TGCAGCGGCCACAGGGCCGGTTACACTGAAGCTTTCTTT
CSGHRAGYTEAFF
>TRBJ1-6|few|TRBD1|TRBV7-2
TGTGCCAGCAGTCGGACAGGGGAAAAAAGCTCCTATAATTCACCCCTCCACTTT
CASSRTGEKSSYNSPLHF
>TRBJ2-5|.|TRBD2|TRBV10-3
TGTGCCATCAGTGAGTCTGGACTAGCGGGAGTAGAGACCCAGTACTTC
CAISESGLAGVETQYF
>TRBJ2-1|.|TRBD1|TRBV7-3
TGTGCCAGCAGCTTTTTTGGGACAGGGGTTAGCGGGCAGTTCTTC
CASSFFGTGVSGQFF
>TRBJ2-1|.|TRBD1|TRBV29-1
TGCAGCGTTACGACAGGGGGCTTAATCGATGAGCAGTTCTTC
CSVTTGGLIDEQFF
>TRBJ2-3|.|TRBD1|TRBV29-1
TGCAGCGCCGCAGTTGGGACAGGATCTGCAGATACGCAGTATTTT
CSAAVGTGSADTQYF
>TRBJ2-5|.|TRBD2|TRBV24-1
TGTGCCACCAGTGACGCGGCTAGCGGAAATTACAATGAGCAGTACTTC
CATSDAASGNYNEQYF
>TRBJ1-1|once|.|TRBV7-9
TGTGCCAGCAGCAGGAGGGTGCAAGCTTTCTTT
CASSRRVQAFF
>TRBJ1-2|.|.|TRBV28
TGTGCCACCCCCACCCAGGGAAACTATGGCTACACCTTC
CATPTQGNYGYTF
>TRBJ2-6|.|.|TRBV20-1
TGCAGTGCTAGTCACCCGGCTGGGGCCAACGTCCTGACTTTC
CSASHPAGANVLTF
>TRBJ2-1|.|.|TRBV28
TGTGCCAGCAGTTTCGGGGATGGGACGGGTAATGAGCAGTTCTTC
CASSFGDGTGNEQFF
>TRBJ2-7|.|TRBD2|TRBV28
TGTGCCAGCAGTTTTTCTTGGCTAGCGGGACTCTACGAGCAGTACTTC
CASSFSWLAGLYEQYF
>TRBJ2-3|few|TRBD2|TRBV6-5
TGTGCCAGCAGGGCTAGCGGGAATCCTTCAGATACGCAGTATTTT
CASRASGNPSDTQYF
>TRBJ2-7|.|TRBD2|TRBV13
TGTGCCAGCAGCTTTTCGCGGATAAATCAGCGGGATAAGCAGTACTTC
CASSFSRINQRDKQYF
>TRBJ2-5|.|TRBD2|TRBV7-2
TGTGCCGGCAGCTGGAACGTGGGTTCGGCGGGAGGTGGGGTGACCCAGTACTTC
CAGSWNVGSAGGGVTQYF
>TRBJ2-7|.|TRBD1|TRBV20-1
TGCAGTGCCCCTAAGGGGGCTCGCGACGAGCAGTACTTC
CSAPKGARDEQYF